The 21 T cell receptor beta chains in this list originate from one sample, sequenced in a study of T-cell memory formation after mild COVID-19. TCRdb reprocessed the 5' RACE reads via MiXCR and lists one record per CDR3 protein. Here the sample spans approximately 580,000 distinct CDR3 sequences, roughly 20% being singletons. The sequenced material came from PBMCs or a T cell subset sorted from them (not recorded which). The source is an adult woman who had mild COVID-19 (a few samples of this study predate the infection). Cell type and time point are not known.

The CDR3, as DNA: TGCAGTGCTAGAGGTCTCGTGGCGGAGCAGTTCTTC. Translated: CSARGLVAEQFF. This sequence joins TRBV20-1 and TRBJ2-1; D remains ambiguous. V lost 1 base to trimming and J lost 10 bases, with 11 bases between them. Per the germline V gene, CDR1 is DFQATT and CDR2 is SNEGSKA (reference sequence). The CDR3 has 12 residues.

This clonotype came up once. The DNA of the CDR3 is TGCGCCAGCAGCTTGCAGCGGGGTACTAGCACAGATACGCAGTATTTT. Amino acids: CASSLQRGTSTDTQYF. This chain uses TRBV5-1 with TRBJ2-3; 7 bases match TRBD2. Germline CDR1 is SGHRS and CDR2 is YFSETQ. CDR3 length: 16 amino acids. Losses at the gene ends were 1 base for V and 0 bases for J; bases not matched to a gene: 5.

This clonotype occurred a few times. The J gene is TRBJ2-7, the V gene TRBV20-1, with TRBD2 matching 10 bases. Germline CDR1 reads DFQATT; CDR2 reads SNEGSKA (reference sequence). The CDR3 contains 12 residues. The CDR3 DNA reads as TGCATGGGGACTAGCGACTCCTACGAGCAGTACTTC. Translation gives CMGTSDSYEQYF.

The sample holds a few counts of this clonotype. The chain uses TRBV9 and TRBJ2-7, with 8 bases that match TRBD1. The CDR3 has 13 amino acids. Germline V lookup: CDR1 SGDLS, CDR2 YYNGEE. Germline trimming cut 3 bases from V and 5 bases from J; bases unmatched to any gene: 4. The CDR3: CASSDRQGHEQYF. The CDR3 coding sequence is TGTGCCAGCAGCGACCGACAGGGGCACGAGCAGTACTTC.

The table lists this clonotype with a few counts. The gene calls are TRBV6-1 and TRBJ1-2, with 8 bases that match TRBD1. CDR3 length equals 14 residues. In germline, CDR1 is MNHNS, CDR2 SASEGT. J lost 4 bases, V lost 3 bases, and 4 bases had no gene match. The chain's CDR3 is CASSEIRGPYGYTF. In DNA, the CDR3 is TGTGCCAGCAGTGAGATCAGGGGGCCCTATGGCTACACCTTC.

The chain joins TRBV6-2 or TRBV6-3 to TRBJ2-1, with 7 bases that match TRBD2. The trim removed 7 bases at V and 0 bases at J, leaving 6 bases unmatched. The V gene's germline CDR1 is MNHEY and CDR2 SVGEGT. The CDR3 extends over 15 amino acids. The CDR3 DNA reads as TGTGCCAGCATGGCCCGGACTAGCTCCTACAATGAGCAGTTCTTC. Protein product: CASMARTSSYNEQFF.

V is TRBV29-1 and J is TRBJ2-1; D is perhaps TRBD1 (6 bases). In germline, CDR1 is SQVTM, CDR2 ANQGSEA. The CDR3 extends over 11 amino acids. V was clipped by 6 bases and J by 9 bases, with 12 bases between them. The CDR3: CSVTVRGEQFF. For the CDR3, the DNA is TGCAGCGTAACTGTCAGGGGTGAGCAGTTCTTC.

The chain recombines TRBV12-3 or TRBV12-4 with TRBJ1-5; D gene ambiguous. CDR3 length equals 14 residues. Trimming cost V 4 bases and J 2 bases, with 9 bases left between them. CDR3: CASSSQIGNQPQHF. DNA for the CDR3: TGTGCCAGCAGTTCGCAGATTGGCAATCAGCCCCAGCATTTT.

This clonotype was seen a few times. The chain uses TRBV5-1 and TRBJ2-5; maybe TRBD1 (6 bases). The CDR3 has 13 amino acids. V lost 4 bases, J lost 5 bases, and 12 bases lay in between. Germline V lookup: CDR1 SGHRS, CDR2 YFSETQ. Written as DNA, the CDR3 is TGCGCCAGCAGCCCGGACAGACCCGAGACCCAGTACTTC. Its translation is CASSPDRPETQYF.

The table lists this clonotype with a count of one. The CDR3 loop reads CASSRQQGVHEQYF. The CDR3 DNA sequence: TGTGCCAGCAGCCGACAACAGGGGGTCCACGAGCAGTACTTC. The chain links TRBV7-2 to TRBJ2-7; TRBD1 aligns across 8 bases. This CDR3 region has 14 residues. Germline V lookup: CDR1 SGHTA, CDR2 FQGNSA. V dropped 5 bases and J dropped 5; count of bases not matched to a gene: 8.

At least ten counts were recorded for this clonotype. Written as DNA, the CDR3 is TGTGCCAGCAGCTTAGGGTTCGGAAACTATGGCTACACCTTC. Translation gives CASSLGFGNYGYTF. The chain links TRBV7-3 to TRBJ1-2; D remains ambiguous. The CDR3 is made up of 14 amino acids. Germline-derived CDR1 and CDR2 are SGHTA and FQGTGA. The ends were cut back, 2 bases at V and 2 bases at J, with 9 bases in the middle.

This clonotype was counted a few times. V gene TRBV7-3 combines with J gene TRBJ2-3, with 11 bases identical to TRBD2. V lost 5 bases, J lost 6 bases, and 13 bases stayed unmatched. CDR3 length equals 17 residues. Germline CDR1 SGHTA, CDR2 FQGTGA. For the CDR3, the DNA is TGTGCCAGCAGCCTCACTACCGTAGCGGGGGGGCCGGATACGCAGTATTTT. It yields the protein CASSLTTVAGGPDTQYF.

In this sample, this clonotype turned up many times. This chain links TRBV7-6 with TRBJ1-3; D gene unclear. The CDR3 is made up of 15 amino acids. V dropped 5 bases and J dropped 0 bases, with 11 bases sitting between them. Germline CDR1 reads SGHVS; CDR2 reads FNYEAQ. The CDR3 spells CASSGRSISGNTIYF. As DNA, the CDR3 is TGTGCCAGCAGCGGGAGGTCCATCTCTGGAAACACCATATATTTT.

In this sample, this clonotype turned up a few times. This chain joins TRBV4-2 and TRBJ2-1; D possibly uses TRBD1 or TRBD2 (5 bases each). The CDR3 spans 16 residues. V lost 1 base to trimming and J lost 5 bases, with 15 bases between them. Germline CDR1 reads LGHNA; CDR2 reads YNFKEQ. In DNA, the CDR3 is TGTGCCAGCAGCCAAGTCGGGACGGTGGTCCACAATGAGCAGTTCTTC. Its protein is CASSQVGTVVHNEQFF.

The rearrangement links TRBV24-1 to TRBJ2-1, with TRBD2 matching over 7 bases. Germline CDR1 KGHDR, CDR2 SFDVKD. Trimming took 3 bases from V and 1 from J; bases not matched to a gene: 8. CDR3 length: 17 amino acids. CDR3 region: CATSDPEAGISYNEQFF. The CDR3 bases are TGTGCCACCAGTGATCCCGAAGCGGGAATATCCTACAATGAGCAGTTCTTC.

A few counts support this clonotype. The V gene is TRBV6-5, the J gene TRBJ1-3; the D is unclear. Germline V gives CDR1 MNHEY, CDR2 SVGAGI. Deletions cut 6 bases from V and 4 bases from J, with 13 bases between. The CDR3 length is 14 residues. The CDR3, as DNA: TGTGCCAGCAGAAAGGGTAGCGGGGGAAACACCATATATTTT. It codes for CASRKGSGGNTIYF.

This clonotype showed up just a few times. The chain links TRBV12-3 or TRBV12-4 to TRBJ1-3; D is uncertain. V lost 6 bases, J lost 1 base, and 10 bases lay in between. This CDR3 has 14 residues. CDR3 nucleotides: TGTGCCAGCAGGGTCCCGGGTTCTGGAAACACCATATATTTT. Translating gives CASRVPGSGNTIYF.

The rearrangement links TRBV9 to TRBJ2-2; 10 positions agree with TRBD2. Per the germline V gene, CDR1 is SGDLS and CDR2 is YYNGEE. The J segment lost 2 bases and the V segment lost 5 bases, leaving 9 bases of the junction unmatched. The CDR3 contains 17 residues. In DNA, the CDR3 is TGTGCCAGCAGGGATGGACTAGCGGCGAAAAACACCGGGGAGCTGTTTTTT. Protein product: CASRDGLAAKNTGELFF.

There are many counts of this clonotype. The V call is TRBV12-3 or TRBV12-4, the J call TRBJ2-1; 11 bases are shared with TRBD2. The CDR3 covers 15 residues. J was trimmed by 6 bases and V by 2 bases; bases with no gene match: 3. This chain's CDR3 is CASSLLAGGLNEQFF. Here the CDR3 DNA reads TGTGCCAGCAGTTTACTAGCGGGAGGCCTCAATGAGCAGTTCTTC.

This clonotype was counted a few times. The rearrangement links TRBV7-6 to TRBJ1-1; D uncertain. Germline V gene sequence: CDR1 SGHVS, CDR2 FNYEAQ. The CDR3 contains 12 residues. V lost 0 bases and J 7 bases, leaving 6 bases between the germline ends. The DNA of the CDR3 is TGTGCCAGCAGCTTAGCGCGAGATGAAGCTTTCTTT. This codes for CASSLARDEAFF.

Here the CDR3 DNA reads TGTGCCTGGAGTGTACACAGCTCCTACGAGCAGTACTTC. The encoded protein is CAWSVHSSYEQYF. The chain recombines TRBV30 with TRBJ2-7, with D uncertain. V was cut by 0 bases and J by 0 bases, with 6 bases left in between. The length of the CDR3 is 13 residues. Per germline, CDR1 GTSNPN and CDR2 SVGIG (reference sequence).